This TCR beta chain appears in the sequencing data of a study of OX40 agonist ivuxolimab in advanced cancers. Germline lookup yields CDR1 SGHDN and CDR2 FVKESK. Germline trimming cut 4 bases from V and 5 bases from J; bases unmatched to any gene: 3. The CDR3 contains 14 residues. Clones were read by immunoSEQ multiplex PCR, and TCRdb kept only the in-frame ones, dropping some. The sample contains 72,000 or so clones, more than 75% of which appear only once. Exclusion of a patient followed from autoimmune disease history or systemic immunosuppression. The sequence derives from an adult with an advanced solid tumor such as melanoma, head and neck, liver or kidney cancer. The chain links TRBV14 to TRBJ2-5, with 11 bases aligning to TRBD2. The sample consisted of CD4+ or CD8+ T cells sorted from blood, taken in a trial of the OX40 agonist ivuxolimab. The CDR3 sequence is CASSPLAGGETQYF. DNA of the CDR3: TGTGCCAGCAGCCCTTTAGCGGGAGGGGAGACCCAGTACTTC.